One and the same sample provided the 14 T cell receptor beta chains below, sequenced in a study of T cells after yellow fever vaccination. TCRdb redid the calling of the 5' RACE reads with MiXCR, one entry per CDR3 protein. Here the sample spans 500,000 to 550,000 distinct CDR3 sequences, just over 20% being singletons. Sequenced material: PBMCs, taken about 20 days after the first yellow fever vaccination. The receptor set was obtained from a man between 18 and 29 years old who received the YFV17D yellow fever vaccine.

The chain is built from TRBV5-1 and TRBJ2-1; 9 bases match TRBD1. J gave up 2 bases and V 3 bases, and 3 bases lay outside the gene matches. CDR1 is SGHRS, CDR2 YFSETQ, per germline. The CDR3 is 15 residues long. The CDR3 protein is CASSSGQGPYNEQFF. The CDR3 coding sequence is TGCGCCAGCAGCTCGGGACAGGGTCCCTACAATGAGCAGTTCTTC.

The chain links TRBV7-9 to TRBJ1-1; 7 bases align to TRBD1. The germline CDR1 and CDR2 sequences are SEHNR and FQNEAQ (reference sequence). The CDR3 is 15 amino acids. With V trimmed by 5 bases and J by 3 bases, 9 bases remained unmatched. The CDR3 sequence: CASSPRGGADTEAFF. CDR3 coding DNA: TGTGCCAGCAGCCCTCGAGGGGGCGCGGACACTGAAGCTTTCTTT.

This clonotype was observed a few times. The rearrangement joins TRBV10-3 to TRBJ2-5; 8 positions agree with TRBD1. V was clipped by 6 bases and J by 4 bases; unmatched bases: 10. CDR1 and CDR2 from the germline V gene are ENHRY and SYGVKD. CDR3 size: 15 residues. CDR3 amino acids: CAIRTGTQGGETQYF. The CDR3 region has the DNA TGTGCCATCAGGACCGGGACACAGGGGGGAGAGACCCAGTACTTC.

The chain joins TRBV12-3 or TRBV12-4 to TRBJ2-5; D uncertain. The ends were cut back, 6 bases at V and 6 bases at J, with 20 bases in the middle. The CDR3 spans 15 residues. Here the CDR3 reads CASSLRSLTGKTQYF. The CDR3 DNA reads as TGTGCCAGCAGCTTAAGGTCTCTCACTGGAAAGACCCAGTACTTC.

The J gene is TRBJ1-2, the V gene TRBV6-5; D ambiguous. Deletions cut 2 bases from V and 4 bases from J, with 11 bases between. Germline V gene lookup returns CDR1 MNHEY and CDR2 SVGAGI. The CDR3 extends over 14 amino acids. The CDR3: CASSYKPSGYGYTF. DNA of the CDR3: TGTGCCAGCAGTTACAAGCCGAGCGGCTATGGCTACACCTTC.

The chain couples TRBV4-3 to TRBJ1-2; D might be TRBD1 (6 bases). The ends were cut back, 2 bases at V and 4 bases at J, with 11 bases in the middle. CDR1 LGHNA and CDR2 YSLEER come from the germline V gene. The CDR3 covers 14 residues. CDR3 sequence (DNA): TGCGCCAGCAGCCAACCTGGACAGAGCTATGGCTACACCTTC. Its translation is CASSQPGQSYGYTF.

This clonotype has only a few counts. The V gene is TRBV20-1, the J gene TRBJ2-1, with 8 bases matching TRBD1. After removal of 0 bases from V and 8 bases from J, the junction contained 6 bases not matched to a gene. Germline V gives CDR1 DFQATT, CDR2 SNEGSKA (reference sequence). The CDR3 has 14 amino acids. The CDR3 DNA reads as TGCAGTGCTAGAGACCTTGACAGGGGAGATGAGCAGTTCTTC. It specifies CSARDLDRGDEQFF.

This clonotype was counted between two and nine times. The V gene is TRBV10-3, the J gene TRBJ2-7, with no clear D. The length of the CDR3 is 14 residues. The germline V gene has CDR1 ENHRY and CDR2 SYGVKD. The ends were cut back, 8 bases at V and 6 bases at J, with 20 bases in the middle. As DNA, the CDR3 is TGTGCCATCCATTGGGCACCCTGCCCCAGCGAGCAGTACTTC. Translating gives CAIHWAPCPSEQYF.

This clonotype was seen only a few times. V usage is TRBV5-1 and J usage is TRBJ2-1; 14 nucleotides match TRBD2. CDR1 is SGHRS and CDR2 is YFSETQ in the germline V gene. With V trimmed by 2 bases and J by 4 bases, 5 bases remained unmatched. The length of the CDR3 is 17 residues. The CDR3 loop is CASSFTGTSGGYNEQFF. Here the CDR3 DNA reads TGCGCCAGCAGCTTCACCGGGACTAGCGGGGGTTACAATGAGCAGTTCTTC.

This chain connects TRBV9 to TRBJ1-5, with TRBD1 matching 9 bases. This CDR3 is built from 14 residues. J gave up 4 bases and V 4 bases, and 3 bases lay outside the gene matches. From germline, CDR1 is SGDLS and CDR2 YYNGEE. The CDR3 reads CASSMTGGNQPQHF. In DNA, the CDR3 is TGTGCCAGCAGCATGACAGGGGGTAATCAGCCCCAGCATTTT.

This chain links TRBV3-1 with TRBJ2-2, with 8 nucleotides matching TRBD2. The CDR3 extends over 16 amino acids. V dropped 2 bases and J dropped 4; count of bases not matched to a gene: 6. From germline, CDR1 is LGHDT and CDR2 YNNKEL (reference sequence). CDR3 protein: CASSQRGAGVTGELFF. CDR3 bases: TGTGCCAGCAGCCAAAGGGGAGCGGGAGTCACCGGGGAGCTGTTTTTT.

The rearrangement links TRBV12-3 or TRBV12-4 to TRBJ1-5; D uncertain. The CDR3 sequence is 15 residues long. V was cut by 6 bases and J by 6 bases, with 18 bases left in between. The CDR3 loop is CASSPRRTMGQPQHF. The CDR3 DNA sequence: TGTGCCAGCAGCCCTCGTCGGACTATGGGTCAGCCCCAGCATTTT.

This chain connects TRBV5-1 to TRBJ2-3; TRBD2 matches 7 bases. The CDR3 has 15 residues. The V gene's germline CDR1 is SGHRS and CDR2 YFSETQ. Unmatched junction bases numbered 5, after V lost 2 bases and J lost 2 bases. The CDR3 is CASSFWGGYTDTQYF. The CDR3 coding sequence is TGCGCCAGCAGCTTTTGGGGGGGGTACACAGATACGCAGTATTTT.

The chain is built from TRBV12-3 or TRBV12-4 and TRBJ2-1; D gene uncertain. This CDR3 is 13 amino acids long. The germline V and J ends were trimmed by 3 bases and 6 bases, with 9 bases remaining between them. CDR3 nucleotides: TGTGCCAGCAGTTTTCGGTGGGGCAATGAGCAGTTCTTC. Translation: CASSFRWGNEQFF.